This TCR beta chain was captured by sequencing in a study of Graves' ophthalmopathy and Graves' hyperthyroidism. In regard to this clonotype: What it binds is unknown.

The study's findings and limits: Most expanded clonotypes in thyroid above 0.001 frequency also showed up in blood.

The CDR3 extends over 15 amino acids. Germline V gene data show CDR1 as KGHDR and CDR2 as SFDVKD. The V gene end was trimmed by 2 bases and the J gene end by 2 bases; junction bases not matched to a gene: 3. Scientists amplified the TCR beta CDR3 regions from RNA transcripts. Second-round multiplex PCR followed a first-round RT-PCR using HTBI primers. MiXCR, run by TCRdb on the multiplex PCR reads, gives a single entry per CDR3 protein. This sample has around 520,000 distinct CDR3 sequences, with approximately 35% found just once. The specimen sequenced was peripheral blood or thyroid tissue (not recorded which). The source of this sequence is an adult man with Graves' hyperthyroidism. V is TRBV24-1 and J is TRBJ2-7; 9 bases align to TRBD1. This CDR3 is CATSDSGTGTYEQYF. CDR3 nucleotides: TGTGCCACCAGTGATTCCGGGACAGGGACCTACGAGCAGTACTTC.